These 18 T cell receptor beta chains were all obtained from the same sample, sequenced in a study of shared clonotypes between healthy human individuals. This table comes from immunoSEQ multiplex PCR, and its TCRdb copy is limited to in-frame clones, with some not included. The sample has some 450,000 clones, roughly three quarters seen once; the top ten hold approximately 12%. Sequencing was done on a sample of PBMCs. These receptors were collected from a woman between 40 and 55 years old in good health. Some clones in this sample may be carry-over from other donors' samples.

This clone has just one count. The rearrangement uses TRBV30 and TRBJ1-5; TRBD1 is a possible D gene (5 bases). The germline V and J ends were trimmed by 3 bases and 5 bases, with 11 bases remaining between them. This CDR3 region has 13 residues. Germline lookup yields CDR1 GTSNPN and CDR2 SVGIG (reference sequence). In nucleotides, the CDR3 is TGTGCCTGGAGCGGGGACGGCGATCAGCCCCAGCATTTT. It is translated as CAWSGDGDQPQHF.

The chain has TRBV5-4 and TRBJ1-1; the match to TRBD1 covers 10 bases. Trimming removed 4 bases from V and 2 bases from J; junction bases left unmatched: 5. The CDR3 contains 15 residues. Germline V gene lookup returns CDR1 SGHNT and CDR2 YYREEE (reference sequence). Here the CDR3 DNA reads TGTGCCAGCAGCGGGGGACAGGGGCGAAACACTGAAGCTTTCTTT. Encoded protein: CASSGGQGRNTEAFF.

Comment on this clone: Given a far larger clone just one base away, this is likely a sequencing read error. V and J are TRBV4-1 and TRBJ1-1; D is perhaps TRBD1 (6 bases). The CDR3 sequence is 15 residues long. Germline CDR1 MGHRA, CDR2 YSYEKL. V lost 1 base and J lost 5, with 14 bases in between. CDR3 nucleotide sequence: TGCGCCAGCAGCCAAGGAGGGCTGAGGGGGACTGAAGCTTTCTTT. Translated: CASSQGGLRGTEAFF.

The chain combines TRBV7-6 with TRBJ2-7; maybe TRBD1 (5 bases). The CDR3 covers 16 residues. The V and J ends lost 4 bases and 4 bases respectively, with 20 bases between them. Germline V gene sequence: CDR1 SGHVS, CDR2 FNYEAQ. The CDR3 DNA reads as TGTGCCAGCAGCTCGCAAATTCAGGGAAATCTATACGAGCAGTACTTC. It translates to CASSSQIQGNLYEQYF.

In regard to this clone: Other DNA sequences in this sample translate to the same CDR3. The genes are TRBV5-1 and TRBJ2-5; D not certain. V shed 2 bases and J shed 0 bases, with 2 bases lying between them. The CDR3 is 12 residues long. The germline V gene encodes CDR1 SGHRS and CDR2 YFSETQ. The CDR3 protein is CASSFDQETQYF. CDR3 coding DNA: TGCGCCAGCAGCTTTGACCAAGAGACCCAGTACTTC.

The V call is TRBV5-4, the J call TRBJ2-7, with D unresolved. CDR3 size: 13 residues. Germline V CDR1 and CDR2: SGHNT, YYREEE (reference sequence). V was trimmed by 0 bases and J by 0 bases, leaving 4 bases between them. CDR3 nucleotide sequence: TGTGCCAGCAGCTTGGTTAACTCCTACGAGCAGTACTTC. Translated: CASSLVNSYEQYF.

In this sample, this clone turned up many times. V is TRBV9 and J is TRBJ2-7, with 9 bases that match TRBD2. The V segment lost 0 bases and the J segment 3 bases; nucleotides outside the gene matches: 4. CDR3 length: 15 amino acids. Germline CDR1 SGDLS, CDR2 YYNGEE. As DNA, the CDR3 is TGTGCCAGCAGCGTAGATCCTAGCGGGAACTACGAGCAGTACTTC. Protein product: CASSVDPSGNYEQYF.

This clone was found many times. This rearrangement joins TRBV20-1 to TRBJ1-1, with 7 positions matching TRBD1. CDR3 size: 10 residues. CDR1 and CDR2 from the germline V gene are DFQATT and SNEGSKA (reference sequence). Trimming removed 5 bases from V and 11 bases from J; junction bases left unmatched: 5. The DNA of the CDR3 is TGCAGTGCTTTTGGACAGGCGGCTTTCTTT. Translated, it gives CSAFGQAAFF.

The CDR3 sequence: CASSRSGTGGSIEPQHF. The CDR3 coding sequence is TGTGCCAGCAGCCGATCCGGGACAGGGGGCTCAATTGAGCCCCAGCATTTT. The V gene is TRBV27, the J gene TRBJ1-5; 12 bases map to TRBD1. J was trimmed by 8 bases and V by 6 bases; bases with no gene match: 14. CDR1 and CDR2 from the germline V gene are MNHEY and SMNVEV (reference sequence). The CDR3 is made up of 17 amino acids.

DNA of the CDR3: TGTGCCAGCAGTTTACCTTCCAGGGGGTATCAGCCCCAGCATTTT. Amino acids: CASSLPSRGYQPQHF. This rearrangement joins TRBV28 to TRBJ1-5; the match to TRBD1 covers 7 bases. This CDR3 is 15 amino acids long. J was trimmed by 5 bases and V by 2 bases; bases with no gene match: 6. Germline values: CDR1 MDHEN, CDR2 SYDVKM.

The CDR3 coding sequence is TGTGCCAGCAGCTTGGTAAGGGAGGAAGATACGCAGTATTTT. This gives the protein CASSLVREEDTQYF. The chain carries TRBV4-2 and TRBJ2-3; D perhaps matches TRBD2 (6 bases). Germline lookup yields CDR1 LGHNA and CDR2 YNFKEQ. V was shortened by 5 bases and J by 5 bases, with 14 bases between the two germline ends. The CDR3 runs to 14 residues.

The CDR3, as DNA: TGTGCCAGCAGTTACTCGGGGACACCTAAGAGAGAGACCCAGTACTTC. This translates into CASSYSGTPKRETQYF. V is TRBV6-5 and J is TRBJ2-5, with TRBD1 as a possible D gene (6 bases). The CDR3 extends over 16 amino acids. V was trimmed by 0 bases and J by 4 bases, leaving 15 bases between them. Germline V gene data show CDR1 as MNHEY and CDR2 as SVGAGI.

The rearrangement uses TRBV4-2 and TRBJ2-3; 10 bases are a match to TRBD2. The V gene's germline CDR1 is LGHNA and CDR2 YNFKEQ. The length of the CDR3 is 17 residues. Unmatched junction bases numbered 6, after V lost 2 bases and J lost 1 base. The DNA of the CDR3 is TGTGCCAGCAGCCAACCCCTAGCGGGAGAGGGCACAGATACGCAGTATTTT. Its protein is CASSQPLAGEGTDTQYF.

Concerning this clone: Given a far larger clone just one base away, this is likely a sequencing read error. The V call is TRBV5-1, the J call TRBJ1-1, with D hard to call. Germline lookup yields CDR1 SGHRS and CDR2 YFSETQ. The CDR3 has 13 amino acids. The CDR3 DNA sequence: TGCGCCAGCAGCTTGGACAGAGGGAATGCGGCTATCTTT. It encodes CASSLDRGNAAIF.

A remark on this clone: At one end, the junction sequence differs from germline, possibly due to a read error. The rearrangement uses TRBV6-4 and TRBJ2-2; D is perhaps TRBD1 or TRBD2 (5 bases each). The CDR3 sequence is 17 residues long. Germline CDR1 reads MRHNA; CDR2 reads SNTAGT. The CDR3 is CASSGSQDSKNTGEPFF. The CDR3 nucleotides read TGTGCCAGCAGTGGTTCACAGGATTCAAAGAACACCGGGGAGCCGTTTTTT.

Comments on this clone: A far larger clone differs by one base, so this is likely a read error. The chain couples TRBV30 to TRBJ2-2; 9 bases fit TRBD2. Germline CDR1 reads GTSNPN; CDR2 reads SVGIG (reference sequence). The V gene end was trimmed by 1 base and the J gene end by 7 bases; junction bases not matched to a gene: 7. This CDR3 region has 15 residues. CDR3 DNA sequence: TGTGCCTGGAGTGGCGGGAGGGCCTCAGTCGGGGAGCTGTTTTTT. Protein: CAWSGGRASVGELFF. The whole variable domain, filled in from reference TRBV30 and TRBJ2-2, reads SQTIHQWPATLVQPVGSPLSLECTVEGTSNPNLYWYRQAAGRGLQLLFYSVGIGQISSEVPQNLSASRPQDRQFILSSKKLLLSDSGFYLCAWSGGRASVGELFFGEGSRLTVL.

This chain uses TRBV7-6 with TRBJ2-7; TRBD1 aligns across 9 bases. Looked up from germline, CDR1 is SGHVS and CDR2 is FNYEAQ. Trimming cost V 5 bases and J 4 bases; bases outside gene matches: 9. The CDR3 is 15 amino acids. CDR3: CASSRGGQGWYEQYF. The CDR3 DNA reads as TGTGCCAGCAGCCGGGGCGGACAGGGGTGGTACGAGCAGTACTTC.

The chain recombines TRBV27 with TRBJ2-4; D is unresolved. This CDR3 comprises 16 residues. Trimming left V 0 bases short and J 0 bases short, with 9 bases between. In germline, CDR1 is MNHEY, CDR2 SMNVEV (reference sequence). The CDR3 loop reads CASSLSFREAKNIQYF. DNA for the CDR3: TGTGCCAGCAGTTTATCGTTTCGTGAAGCCAAAAACATTCAGTACTTC.